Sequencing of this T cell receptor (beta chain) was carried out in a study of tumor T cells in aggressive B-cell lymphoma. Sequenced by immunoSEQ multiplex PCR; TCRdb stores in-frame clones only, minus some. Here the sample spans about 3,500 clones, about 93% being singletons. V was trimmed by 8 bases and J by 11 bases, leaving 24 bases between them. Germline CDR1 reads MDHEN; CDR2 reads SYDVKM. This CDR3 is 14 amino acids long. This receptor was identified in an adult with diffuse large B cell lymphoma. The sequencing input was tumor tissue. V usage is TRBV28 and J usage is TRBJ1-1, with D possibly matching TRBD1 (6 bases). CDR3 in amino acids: CASVPGGAASRAFF. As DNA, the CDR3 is TGTGCCAGCGTCCCCGGGGGGGCTGCCTCCCGGGCTTTCTTT. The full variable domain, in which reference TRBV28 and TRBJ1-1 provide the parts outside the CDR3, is DVKVTQSSRYLVKRTGEKVFLECVQDMDHENMFWYRQDPGLGLRLIYFSYDVKMKEKGDIPEGYSVSREKKERFSLILESASTNQTSMYLCASVPGGAASRAFFGQGTRLTVV.